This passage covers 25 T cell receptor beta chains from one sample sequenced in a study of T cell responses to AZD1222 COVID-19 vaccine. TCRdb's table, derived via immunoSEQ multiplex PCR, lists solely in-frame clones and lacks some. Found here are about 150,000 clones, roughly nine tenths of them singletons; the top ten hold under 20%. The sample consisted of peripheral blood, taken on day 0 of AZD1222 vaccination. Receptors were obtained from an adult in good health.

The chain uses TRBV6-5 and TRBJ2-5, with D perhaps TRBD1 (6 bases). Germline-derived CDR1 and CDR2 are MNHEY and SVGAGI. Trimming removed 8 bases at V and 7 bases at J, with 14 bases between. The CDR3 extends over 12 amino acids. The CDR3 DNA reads TGTGCCAGCTCCGGGACACTAGGGACCCAGTACTTC. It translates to CASSGTLGTQYF.

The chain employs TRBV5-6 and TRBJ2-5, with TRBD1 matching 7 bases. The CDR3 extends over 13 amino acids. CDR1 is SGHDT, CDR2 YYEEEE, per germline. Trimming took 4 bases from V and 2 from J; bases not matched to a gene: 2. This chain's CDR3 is CASSGGQQETQYF. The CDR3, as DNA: TGTGCCAGCAGCGGGGGACAGCAAGAGACCCAGTACTTC.

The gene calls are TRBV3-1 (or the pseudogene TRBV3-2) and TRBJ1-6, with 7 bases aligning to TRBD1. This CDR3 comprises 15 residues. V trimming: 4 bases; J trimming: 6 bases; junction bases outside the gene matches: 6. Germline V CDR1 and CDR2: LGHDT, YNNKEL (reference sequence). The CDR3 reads CASSPGQRINSPLHF. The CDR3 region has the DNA TGTGCCAGCAGCCCGGGACAGAGAATTAATTCACCCCTCCACTTT.

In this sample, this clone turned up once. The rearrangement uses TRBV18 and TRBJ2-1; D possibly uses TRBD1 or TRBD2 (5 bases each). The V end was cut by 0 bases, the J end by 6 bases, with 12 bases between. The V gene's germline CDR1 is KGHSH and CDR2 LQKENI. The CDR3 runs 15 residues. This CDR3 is CASSPPGTMRNEQFF. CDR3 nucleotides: TGTGCCAGCTCACCACCAGGGACGATGCGCAATGAGCAGTTCTTC.

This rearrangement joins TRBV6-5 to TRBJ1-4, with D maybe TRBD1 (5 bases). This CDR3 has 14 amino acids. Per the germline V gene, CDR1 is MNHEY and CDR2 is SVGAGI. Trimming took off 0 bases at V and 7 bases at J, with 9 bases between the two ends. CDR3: CASSYSTAGEKLFF. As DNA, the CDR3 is TGTGCCAGCAGTTACTCGACAGCAGGTGAAAAACTGTTTTTT.

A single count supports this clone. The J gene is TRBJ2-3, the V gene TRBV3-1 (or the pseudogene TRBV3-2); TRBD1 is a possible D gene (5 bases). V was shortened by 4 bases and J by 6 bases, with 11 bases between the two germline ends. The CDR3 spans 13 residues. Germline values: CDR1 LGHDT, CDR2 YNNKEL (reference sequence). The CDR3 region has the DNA TGTGCCAGCAGCCCAGGGCAGTTGGATACGCAGTATTTT. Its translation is CASSPGQLDTQYF.

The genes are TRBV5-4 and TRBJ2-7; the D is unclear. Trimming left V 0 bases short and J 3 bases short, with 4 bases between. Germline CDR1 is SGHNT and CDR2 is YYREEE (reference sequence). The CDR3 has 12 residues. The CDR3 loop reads CASSLGHYEQYF. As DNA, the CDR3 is TGTGCCAGCAGCTTGGGGCACTACGAGCAGTACTTC. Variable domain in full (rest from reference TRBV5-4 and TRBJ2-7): ETGVTQSPTHLIKTRGQQVTLRCSSQSGHNTVSWYQQALGQGPQFIFQYYREEENGRGNFPPRFSGLQFPNYSSELNVNALELDDSALYLCASSLGHYEQYFGPGTRLTVT.

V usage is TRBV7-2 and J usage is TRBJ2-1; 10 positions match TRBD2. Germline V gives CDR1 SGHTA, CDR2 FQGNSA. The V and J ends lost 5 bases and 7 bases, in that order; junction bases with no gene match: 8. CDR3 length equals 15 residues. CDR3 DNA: TGTGCCAGCAGCCCAGGGAGTAGCGGGGGGAATGAGCAGTTCTTC. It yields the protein CASSPGSSGGNEQFF.

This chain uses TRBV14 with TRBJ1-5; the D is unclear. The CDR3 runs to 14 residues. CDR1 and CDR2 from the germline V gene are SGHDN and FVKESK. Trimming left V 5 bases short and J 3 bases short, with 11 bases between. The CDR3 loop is CASSIGGLNQPQHF. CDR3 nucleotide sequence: TGTGCCAGCAGCATTGGAGGTCTCAATCAGCCCCAGCATTTT.

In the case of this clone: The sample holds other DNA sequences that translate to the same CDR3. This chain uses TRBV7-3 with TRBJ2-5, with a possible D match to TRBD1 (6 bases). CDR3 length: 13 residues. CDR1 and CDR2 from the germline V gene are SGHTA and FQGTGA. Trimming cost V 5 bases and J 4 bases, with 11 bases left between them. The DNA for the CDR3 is TGTGCCAGCAGCCGCGGACAGTCAGAGACCCAGTACTTC. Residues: CASSRGQSETQYF. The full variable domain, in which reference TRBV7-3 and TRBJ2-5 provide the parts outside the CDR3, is GAGVSQTPSNKVTEKGKYVELRCDPISGHTALYWYRQSLGQGPEFLIYFQGTGAADDSGLPNDRFFAVRPEGSVSTLKIQRTERGDSAVYLCASSRGQSETQYFGPGTRLLVL.

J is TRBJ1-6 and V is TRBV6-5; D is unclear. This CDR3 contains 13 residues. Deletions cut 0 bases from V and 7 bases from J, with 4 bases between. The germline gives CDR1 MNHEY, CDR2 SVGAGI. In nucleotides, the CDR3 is TGTGCCAGCAGTTACTCGTCAAATTCACCCCTCCACTTT. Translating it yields CASSYSSNSPLHF.

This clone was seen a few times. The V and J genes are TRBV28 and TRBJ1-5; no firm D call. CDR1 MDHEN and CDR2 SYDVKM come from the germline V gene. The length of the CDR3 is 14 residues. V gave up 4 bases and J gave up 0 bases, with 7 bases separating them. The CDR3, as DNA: TGTGCCAGCAGTTCGTGGTATAGCAATCAGCCCCAGCATTTT. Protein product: CASSSWYSNQPQHF.

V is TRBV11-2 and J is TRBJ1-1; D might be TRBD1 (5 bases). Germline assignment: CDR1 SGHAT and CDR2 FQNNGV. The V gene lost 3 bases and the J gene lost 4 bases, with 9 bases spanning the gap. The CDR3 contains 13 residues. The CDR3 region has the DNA TGTGCCAGCAGCTTTATGAGGGGCACTGAAGCTTTCTTT. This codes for CASSFMRGTEAFF.

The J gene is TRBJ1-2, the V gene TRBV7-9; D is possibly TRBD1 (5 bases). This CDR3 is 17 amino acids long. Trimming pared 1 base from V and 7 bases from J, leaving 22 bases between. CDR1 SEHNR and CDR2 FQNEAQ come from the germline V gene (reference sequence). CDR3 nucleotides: TGTGCCAGCAGCTTAGGCGGGGGAACAGCCCTTTTGGGTGGCTACACCTTC. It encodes CASSLGGGTALLGGYTF.

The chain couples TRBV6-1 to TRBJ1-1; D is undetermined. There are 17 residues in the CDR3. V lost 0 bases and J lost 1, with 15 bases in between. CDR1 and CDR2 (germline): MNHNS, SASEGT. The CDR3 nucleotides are TGTGCCAGCAGTGAAGCGCGGTTTGGGAAGGGGAACACTGAAGCTTTCTTT. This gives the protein CASSEARFGKGNTEAFF.

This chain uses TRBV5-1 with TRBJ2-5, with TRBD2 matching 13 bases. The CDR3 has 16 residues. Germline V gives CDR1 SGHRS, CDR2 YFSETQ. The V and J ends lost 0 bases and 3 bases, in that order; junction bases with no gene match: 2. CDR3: CASSLGGTSGKETQYF. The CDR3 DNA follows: TGCGCCAGCAGCTTGGGCGGGACTAGCGGGAAAGAGACCCAGTACTTC.

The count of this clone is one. The CDR3 spells CASALAGGDGYTF. In DNA form, the CDR3 reads TGCGCCAGCGCCCTGGCAGGGGGAGACGGCTACACCTTC. The V call is TRBV5-1, the J call TRBJ1-2; 7 bases map to TRBD1. CDR1 and CDR2 (germline): SGHRS, YFSETQ. The CDR3 is 13 amino acids. V was clipped by 7 bases and J by 8 bases; unmatched bases: 11.

The CDR3 loop is CAISESGKNIQYF. In DNA form, the CDR3 reads TGTGCCATCAGTGAGTCGGGGAAAAACATTCAGTACTTC. The chain couples TRBV10-3 to TRBJ2-4; D is ambiguous. V was shortened by 0 bases and J by 4 bases, with 4 bases between the two germline ends. The germline CDR1 and CDR2 sequences are ENHRY and SYGVKD. The CDR3 runs to 13 residues.

Here the CDR3 reads CASSLRGGGAGANVLTF. In nucleotides, the CDR3 is TGTGCCAGCAGCCTTAGAGGAGGAGGGGCCGGGGCCAACGTCCTGACTTTC. V is TRBV7-2 and J is TRBJ2-6; a weak D match, TRBD2 (6 bases). Trimming pared 5 bases from V and 4 bases from J, leaving 18 bases between. The CDR3 has 17 amino acids. Germline-derived CDR1 and CDR2 are SGHTA and FQGNSA.

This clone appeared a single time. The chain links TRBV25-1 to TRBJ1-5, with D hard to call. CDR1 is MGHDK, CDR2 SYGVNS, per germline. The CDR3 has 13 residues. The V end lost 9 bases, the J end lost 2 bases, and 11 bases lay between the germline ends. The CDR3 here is CASTKDGNQPQHF. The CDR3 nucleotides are TGTGCCAGTACGAAGGACGGCAATCAGCCCCAGCATTTT.

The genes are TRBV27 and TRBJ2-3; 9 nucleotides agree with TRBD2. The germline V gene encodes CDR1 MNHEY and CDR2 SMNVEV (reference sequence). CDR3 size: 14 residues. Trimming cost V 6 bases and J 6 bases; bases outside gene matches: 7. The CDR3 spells CASSSAGGFDTQYF. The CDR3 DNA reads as TGTGCCAGCAGCTCAGCGGGAGGCTTCGATACGCAGTATTTT.

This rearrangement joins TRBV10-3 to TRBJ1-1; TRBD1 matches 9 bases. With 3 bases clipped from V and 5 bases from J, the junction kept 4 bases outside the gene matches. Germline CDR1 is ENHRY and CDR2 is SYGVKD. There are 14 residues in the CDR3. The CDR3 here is CAISDDRGETEAFF. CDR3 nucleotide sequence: TGTGCCATCAGTGACGACAGGGGGGAGACTGAAGCTTTCTTT.

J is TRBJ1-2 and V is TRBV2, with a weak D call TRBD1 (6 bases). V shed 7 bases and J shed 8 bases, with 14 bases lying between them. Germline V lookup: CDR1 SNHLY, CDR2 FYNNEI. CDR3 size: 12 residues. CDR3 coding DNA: TGTGCCAGCACCAAGGGGGGTTTAGGCTACACCTTC. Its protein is CASTKGGLGYTF.

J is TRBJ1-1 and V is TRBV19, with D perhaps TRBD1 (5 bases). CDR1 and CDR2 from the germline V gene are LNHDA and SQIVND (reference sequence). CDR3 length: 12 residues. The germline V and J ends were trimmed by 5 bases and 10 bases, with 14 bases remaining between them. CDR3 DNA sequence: TGTGCCAGTAGTCTGGGGGGACGGGGAGCTTTCTTT. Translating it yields CASSLGGRGAFF. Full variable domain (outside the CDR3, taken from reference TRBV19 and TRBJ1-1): DGGITQSPKYLFRKEGQNVTLSCEQNLNHDAMYWYRQDPGQGLRLIYYSQIVNDFQKGDIAEGYSVSREKKESFPLTVTSAQKNPTAFYLCASSLGGRGAFFGQGTRLTVV.

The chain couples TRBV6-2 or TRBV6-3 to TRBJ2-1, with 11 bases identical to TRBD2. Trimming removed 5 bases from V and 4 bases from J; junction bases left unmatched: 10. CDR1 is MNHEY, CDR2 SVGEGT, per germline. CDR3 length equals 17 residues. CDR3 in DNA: TGTGCCAGCAGTCCCAATCCGACTAGCGGGGAGTACAATGAGCAGTTCTTC. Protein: CASSPNPTSGEYNEQFF.